A selection of T cell receptor beta chains follows, all from one sample in a study of cytomegalovirus exposure and HLA in healthy donors. Produced via immunoSEQ multiplex PCR; TCRdb's table is partial and in-frame only. This sample has around 210,000 clones, with roughly 85% found just once. The specimen was PBMCs. Receptors were obtained from a girl aged 2-10 years in good health and CMV-seronegative. The CDR3 runs from the conserved cysteine through the conserved F or W. D genes are given only for firm matches. Only some rows state a clone size, as once, few, many or a class for expanded clones.

clone_size	d_call	v_call	j_call	cdr3_aa	cdr3_nt
NA	NA	TRBV9	TRBJ2-7	CASSGTPRGWVEQYF	TGTGCCAGCAGTGGGACACCAAGGGGGTGGGTGGAGCAGTACTTC
NA	TRBD1	TRBV10-2	TRBJ1-1	CASRGQGSTVVEAFF	TGCGCCAGCAGGGGACAGGGGTCGACCGTGGTTGAAGCTTTCTTT
NA	NA	TRBV15	TRBJ2-7	CATSKRATGYSSYEQYF	TGTGCCACCAGCAAGCGGGCTACGGGCTATAGCTCCTACGAGCAGTACTTC
NA	TRBD1	TRBV6-1	TRBJ2-1	CASSTGGGEQFF	TGTGCCAGCAGTACAGGGGGCGGAGAGCAGTTCTTC
NA	TRBD2	TRBV2	TRBJ2-2	CASNGLAGAGELFF	TGTGCCAGCAACGGACTAGCGGGAGCCGGGGAGCTGTTTTTT
NA	TRBD1	TRBV11-2	TRBJ2-6	CASSLSVRDRVSGANVLTF	TGTGCCAGCAGCTTATCCGTTCGGGACAGGGTATCTGGGGCCAACGTCCTGACTTTC
NA	TRBD1	TRBV5-4	TRBJ2-1	CASSFGQGGYNEQFF	TGTGCCAGCAGCTTCGGACAGGGGGGCTACAATGAGCAGTTCTTC
NA	NA	TRBV29-1	TRBJ1-1	CSVDPWRATEAFF	TGCAGCGTTGACCCGTGGCGGGCCACTGAAGCTTTCTTT
NA	NA	TRBV6-1	TRBJ1-4	CASSGPDTSEKLFF	TGTGCCAGCAGTGGGCCGGACACCAGCGAAAAACTGTTTTTT
NA	NA	TRBV2	TRBJ2-7	CASHGQSLNEQYF	TGTGCCAGCCACGGACAGTCTCTCAACGAGCAGTACTTC
NA	NA	TRBV5-1	TRBJ1-2	CASSLAGGDGYTF	TGCGCCAGCAGCTTGGCGGGGGGCGACGGCTACACCTTC
NA	NA	TRBV5-1	TRBJ2-7	CASSLDRGTVTSYEQYF	TGCGCCAGCAGCTTGGATCGGGGGACAGTGACCTCCTACGAGCAGTACTTC
NA	TRBD1	TRBV27	TRBJ1-1	CASNVIGTDTEAFF	TGTGCCAGCAACGTAATAGGGACAGACACTGAAGCTTTCTTT
NA	TRBD1	TRBV6-4	TRBJ1-6	CASSITGESPLHF	TGTGCCAGCAGCATAACAGGGGAATCACCCCTCCACTTT
NA	NA	TRBV11-2	TRBJ1-2	CASSSLQGVGYGYTF	TGTGCCAGCAGCTCGCTACAGGGAGTAGGCTATGGCTACACCTTC
once	NA	TRBV30	TRBJ1-1	CAWSVADSQNTEAFF	TGTGCCTGGAGTGTCGCGGACAGCCAGAACACTGAAGCTTTCTTT
NA	NA	TRBV30	TRBJ2-7	CACKSGSYEQYF	TGTGCCTGCAAGTCAGGCTCCTACGAGCAGTACTTC
NA	NA	TRBV6-5	TRBJ1-1	CASRTSRGGNEAFF	TGTGCCAGCAGGACAAGCCGGGGGGGGAATGAAGCTTTCTTT
NA	TRBD2	TRBV7-2	TRBJ2-5	CASSPREGRTQYF	TGTGCCAGCAGCCCTCGGGAGGGTCGGACCCAGTACTTC
NA	NA	TRBV27	TRBJ2-7	CASSLSAGYEQYF	TGTGCCAGCAGTTTGAGTGCGGGGTACGAGCAGTACTTC
NA	TRBD1	TRBV7-3	TRBJ2-7	CASSPQGNLYEQYF	TGTGCCAGCAGCCCACAGGGGAACCTCTACGAGCAGTACTTC
NA	NA	TRBV19	TRBJ1-5	CASTVGGAQPQHF	TGTGCCAGTACGGTGGGAGGGGCACAGCCCCAGCATTTT
few	TRBD1	TRBV9	TRBJ2-3	CASSATTGTGENTQYF	TGTGCCAGCAGCGCGACCACCGGGACAGGGGAAAATACGCAGTATTTT
NA	TRBD2	TRBV5-1	TRBJ2-3	CASSSTSGGTDTQYF	TGCGCCAGCAGCTCGACTAGCGGGGGAACAGATACGCAGTATTTT
NA	NA	TRBV2	TRBJ2-7	CASYDQGTYEQYF	TGTGCCAGCTATGACCAAGGGACTTACGAGCAGTACTTC
NA	TRBD1	TRBV5-4	TRBJ1-5	CASSNGTGRGPQHF	TGTGCCAGCAGCAACGGGACAGGCAGAGGGCCCCAGCATTTT
NA	NA	TRBV5-1	TRBJ2-2	CASSFQGRDTGELFF	TGCGCCAGCAGCTTTCAGGGGCGGGACACCGGGGAGCTGTTTTTT
NA	NA	TRBV4-1	TRBJ1-6	CASSQEEGRHSPLHF	TGCGCCAGCAGCCAAGAGGAGGGCAGGCATTCCCCCCTCCACTTT
NA	TRBD2	TRBV6-1	TRBJ2-7	CASSETSGGSVEQYF	TGTGCCAGCAGTGAGACTAGCGGGGGCTCTGTCGAGCAGTACTTC
NA	NA	TRBV21-1	TRBJ2-7	CALGRPSGGYEQYF	TGTGCCCTAGGGAGACCTAGCGGGGGATACGAGCAGTACTTC
NA	TRBD2	TRBV4-1	TRBJ2-3	CASSPPETSGRTDTQYF	TGCGCCAGCAGCCCCCCCGAGACTAGCGGCCGCACAGATACGCAGTATTTT
NA	NA	TRBV6-5	TRBJ1-2	CASSYSRWQLTHGYTF	TGTGCCAGCAGTTACTCGCGGTGGCAGTTGACCCATGGCTACACCTTC
NA	TRBD2	TRBV6-5	TRBJ2-7	CASSSQTSGRSYEQYF	TGTGCCAGCAGTTCTCAGACTAGCGGGAGGTCCTACGAGCAGTACTTC
NA	NA	TRBV5-4	TRBJ2-2	CASSLSLNTGELFF	TGTGCCAGCAGCTTGTCTCTGAACACCGGGGAGCTGTTTTTT
NA	NA	TRBV21-1	TRBJ2-1	CASSKAAAVNSYNEQFF	TGTGCCAGCAGCAAAGCAGCGGCGGTTAACTCCTACAATGAGCAGTTCTTC
NA	NA	TRBV5-1	TRBJ2-5	CASSAGLNSAETQYF	TGCGCCAGCAGCGCGGGACTGAACTCTGCAGAGACCCAGTACTTC
NA	NA	TRBV5-1	TRBJ1-3	CASSQASGNTIYF	TGCGCCAGCAGCCAAGCCTCTGGAAACACCATATATTTT
NA	NA	TRBV11-1	TRBJ2-2	CASSLPEAGELFF	TGTGCCAGCAGCTTGCCGGAGGCCGGGGAGCTGTTTTTT
few	TRBD1	TRBV5-4	TRBJ1-4	CASSLFAGGGEKLFF	TGTGCCAGCAGCTTGTTTGCAGGAGGGGGCGAAAAACTGTTTTTT
NA	TRBD2	TRBV2	TRBJ2-4	CASKGLAGVNIQYF	TGTGCCAGCAAGGGACTAGCGGGGGTAAACATTCAGTACTTC
NA	TRBD1	TRBV7-9	TRBJ2-7	CASSWRDRDSHEQYF	TGTGCCAGCAGCTGGCGGGACAGGGACAGCCACGAGCAGTACTTC
NA	NA	TRBV21-1	TRBJ1-5	CASSNEDRVNQPQHF	TGTGCCAGCAGCAATGAGGACAGAGTGAATCAGCCCCAGCATTTT
NA	TRBD1	TRBV9	TRBJ1-3	CASSALTGDLSGNTIYF	TGTGCCAGCAGCGCCCTGACAGGGGACCTCTCTGGAAACACCATATATTTT
NA	NA	TRBV4-1	TRBJ2-5	CASSLSRASGEAAQYF	TGCGCCAGCAGCCTTTCTCGGGCATCCGGGGAAGCAGCCCAGTACTTC
NA	TRBD1	TRBV14	TRBJ2-7	CASSQNDRADEQYF	TGTGCCAGCAGCCAAAATGACAGGGCCGACGAGCAGTACTTC
NA	NA	TRBV9	TRBJ1-5	CASSVGRGQLNQPQHF	TGTGCCAGCAGCGTAGGGAGAGGTCAACTCAATCAGCCCCAGCATTTT
NA	TRBD2	TRBV7-2	TRBJ2-7	CASVRASGRRGPGEQYF	TGTGCCTCCGTAAGGGCTAGCGGGAGAAGGGGCCCGGGTGAGCAGTACTTC
few	TRBD1	TRBV18	TRBJ2-5	CASSPGQPQETQYF	TGTGCCAGCTCACCGGGACAGCCCCAAGAGACCCAGTACTTC
NA	NA	TRBV7-8	TRBJ2-1	CASSPSEQFF	TGTGCCAGCAGCCCTTCGGAGCAGTTCTTC
NA	NA	TRBV6-5	TRBJ2-1	CASSYRGYNEQFF	TGTGCCAGCAGTTACCGGGGCTACAATGAGCAGTTCTTC
NA	NA	TRBV11-2	TRBJ2-7	CASSLSYNIQGQYF	TGTGCCAGCAGCTTATCTTATAACATTCAGGGGCAGTACTTC
NA	TRBD2	TRBV7-3	TRBJ2-5	CASSILAGGRETQYF	TGTGCCAGCAGCATCCTAGCGGGGGGGCGTGAGACCCAGTACTTC
NA	TRBD2	TRBV10-3	TRBJ2-5	CAIRIAGEGETQYF	TGTGCCATCAGAATAGCGGGAGAGGGCGAGACCCAGTACTTC
NA	NA	TRBV5-4	TRBJ1-1	CATRTLNTEAFF	TGTGCCACCCGGACACTTAACACTGAAGCTTTCTTT
NA	NA	TRBV19	TRBJ2-7	CASSIKSSIHEQYF	TGTGCCAGTAGTATTAAGTCTAGCATCCACGAGCAGTACTTC
NA	TRBD1	TRBV7-6	TRBJ2-1	CASSFLRLGQGRNEQFF	TGTGCCAGCAGCTTCTTACGTCTGGGACAGGGTAGAAATGAGCAGTTCTTC
few	NA	TRBV20-1	TRBJ1-2	CSARRGGYTF	TGCAGTGCGCGGAGGGGTGGCTACACCTTC